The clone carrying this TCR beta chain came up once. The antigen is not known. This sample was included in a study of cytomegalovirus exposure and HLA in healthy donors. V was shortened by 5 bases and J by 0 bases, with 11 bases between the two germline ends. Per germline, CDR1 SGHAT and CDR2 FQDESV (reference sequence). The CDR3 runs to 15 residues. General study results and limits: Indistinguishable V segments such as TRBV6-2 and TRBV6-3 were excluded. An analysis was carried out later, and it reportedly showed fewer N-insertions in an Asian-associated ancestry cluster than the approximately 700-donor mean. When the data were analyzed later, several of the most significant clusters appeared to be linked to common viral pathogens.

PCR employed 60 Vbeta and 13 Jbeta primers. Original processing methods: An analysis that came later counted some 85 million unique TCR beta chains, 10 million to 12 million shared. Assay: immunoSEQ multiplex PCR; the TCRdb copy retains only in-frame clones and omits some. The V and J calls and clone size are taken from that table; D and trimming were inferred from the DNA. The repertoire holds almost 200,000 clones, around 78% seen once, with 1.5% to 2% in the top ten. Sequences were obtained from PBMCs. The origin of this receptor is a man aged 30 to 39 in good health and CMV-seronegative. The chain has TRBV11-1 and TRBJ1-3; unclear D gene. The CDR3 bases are TGTGCCAGCAGCCCCGGAGCCTCCTCTGGAAACACCATATATTTT. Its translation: CASSPGASSGNTIYF.